The clone carrying this T cell receptor beta chain was counted only a few times. V lost 2 bases and J 0 bases, leaving 8 bases between the germline ends. The CDR3 is 15 residues long. Per the germline V gene, CDR1 is GTSNPN and CDR2 is SVGIG (reference sequence). This specimen belongs to a study of blood T cell repertoires in COVID-19. Study-wide context: Spain, Italy and the United States supplied samples that represented acute and convalescent COVID-19. From T cells, B-cell-depleted T cells, or PBMCs came the material, which was cDNA or gDNA.

In the authors' methods: Estimation of nucleated cell counts was performed using reference gene primer amplification. The method was immunoSEQ multiplex PCR; TCRdb's version includes in-frame clones alone and lacks a portion of them. The V and J calls and clone size are taken from that table; D and trimming were inferred from the DNA. The sample has 200,000 to 250,000 clones, 82% seen once. The sample taken for sequencing was peripheral blood. This TCR was sampled from a woman in her 40s with acute or convalescent COVID-19. The chain joins TRBV30 to TRBJ1-6; D is unclear. The CDR3 reads CAWSRYSSYNSPLHF. CDR3 nucleotides: TGTGCCTGGAGTCGCTACAGCTCCTATAATTCACCCCTCCACTTT.